This T cell receptor (beta chain) emerged from a study of blood T cells in healthy people across ages. The CDR3 is made up of 13 amino acids. Germline V gene lookup returns CDR1 MDHEN and CDR2 SYDVKM. Trimming stripped 5 bases from V and 6 bases from J, with 13 bases between. The authors ran a second PCR of about 6 to 11 cycles using a sample-barcoded 5' primer and a J-beta primer mix. The template-switch adaptor was a 5' adaptor with 12 random nucleotides. It tagged each cDNA molecule. No fewer than 3 million CDR3-containing paired-end reads came from each sample. MiXCR was run by TCRdb on the 5' RACE reads, yielding one entry per CDR3 protein. The sample shows approximately 320,000 distinct CDR3 sequences, roughly a quarter of them seen only once.

The source is a woman in her 70s in good health. Sequencing was carried out using blood. The rearrangement links TRBV28 to TRBJ1-2; a possible D gene is TRBD1 (5 bases). The DNA of the CDR3 is TGTGCCAGCAGTCCTCTCCAGGGAAATGGCTACACCTTC. This sequence encodes CASSPLQGNGYTF.